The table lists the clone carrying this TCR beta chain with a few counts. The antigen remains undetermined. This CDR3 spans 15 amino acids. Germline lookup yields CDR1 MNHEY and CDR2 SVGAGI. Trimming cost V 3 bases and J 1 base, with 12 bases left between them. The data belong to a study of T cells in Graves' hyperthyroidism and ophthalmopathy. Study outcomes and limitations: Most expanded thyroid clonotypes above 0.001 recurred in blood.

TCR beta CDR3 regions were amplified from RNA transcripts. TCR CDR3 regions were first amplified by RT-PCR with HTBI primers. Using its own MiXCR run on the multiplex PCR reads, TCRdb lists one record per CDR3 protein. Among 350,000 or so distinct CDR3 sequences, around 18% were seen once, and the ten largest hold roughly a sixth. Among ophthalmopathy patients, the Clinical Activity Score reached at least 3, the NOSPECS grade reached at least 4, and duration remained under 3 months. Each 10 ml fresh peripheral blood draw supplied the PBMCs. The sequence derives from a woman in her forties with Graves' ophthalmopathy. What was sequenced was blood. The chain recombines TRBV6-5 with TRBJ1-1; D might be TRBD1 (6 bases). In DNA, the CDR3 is TGTGCCAGCAGTTATTGGGGGCTCTCGAACACTGAAGCTTTCTTT. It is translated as CASSYWGLSNTEAFF.